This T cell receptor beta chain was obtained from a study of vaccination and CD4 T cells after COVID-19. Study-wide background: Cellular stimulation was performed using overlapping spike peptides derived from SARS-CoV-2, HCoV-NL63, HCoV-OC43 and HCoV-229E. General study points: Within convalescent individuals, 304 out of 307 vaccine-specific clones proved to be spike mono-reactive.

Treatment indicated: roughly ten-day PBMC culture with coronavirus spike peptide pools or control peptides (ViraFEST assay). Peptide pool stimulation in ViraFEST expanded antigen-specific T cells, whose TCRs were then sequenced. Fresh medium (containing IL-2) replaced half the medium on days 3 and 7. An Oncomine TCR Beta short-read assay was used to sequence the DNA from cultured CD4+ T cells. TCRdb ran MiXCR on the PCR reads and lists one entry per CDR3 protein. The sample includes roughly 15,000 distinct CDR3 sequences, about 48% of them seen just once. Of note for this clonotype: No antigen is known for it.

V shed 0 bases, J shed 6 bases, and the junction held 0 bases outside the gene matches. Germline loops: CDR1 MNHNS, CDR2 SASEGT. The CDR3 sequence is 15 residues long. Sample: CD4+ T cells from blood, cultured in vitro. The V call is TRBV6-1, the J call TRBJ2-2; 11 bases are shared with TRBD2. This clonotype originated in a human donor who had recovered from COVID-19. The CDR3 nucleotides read TGTGCCAGCAGTGAAGCTAGCGGGGGGGCCGGGGAGCTGTTTTTT. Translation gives CASSEASGGAGELFF.